Presented here are 20 T cell receptor beta chains from one specimen sequenced in a study of OX40 agonist ivuxolimab in advanced cancers. Data came from immunoSEQ multiplex PCR; TCRdb stores just in-frame clones and leaves some out. Here the sample spans approximately 58,000 clones, more than 85% being singletons. This sample comprised CD4+ or CD8+ T cells sorted from blood, obtained in a trial of the OX40 agonist ivuxolimab. The receptors come from an adult with an advanced solid tumor such as melanoma, head and neck, liver or kidney cancer.

The chain carries TRBV4-1 and TRBJ1-5; the D is unclear. The germline gives CDR1 MGHRA, CDR2 YSYEKL. V was cut by 3 bases and J by 5 bases, with 8 bases left in between. This CDR3 contains 13 residues. CDR3 amino acids: CASSQPGYQPQHF. The CDR3 DNA reads TGCGCCAGCAGCCAGCCCGGGTATCAGCCCCAGCATTTT.

The chain carries TRBV7-6 and TRBJ1-5, with D possibly being TRBD1 (6 bases). The CDR3 has 15 amino acids. V was shortened by 5 bases and J by 3 bases, with 14 bases between the two germline ends. From germline, CDR1 is SGHVS and CDR2 FNYEAQ. The CDR3 nucleotides are TGTGCCAGCAGCCCTACACAGGGCGACAATCAGCCCCAGCATTTT. Its protein product is CASSPTQGDNQPQHF.

The chain recombines TRBV19 with TRBJ1-1; D is ambiguous. The CDR3 is 14 residues long. Trimming removed 3 bases from V and 1 base from J, with 9 bases in between. From germline, CDR1 is LNHDA and CDR2 SQIVND (reference sequence). The CDR3 nucleotides are TGTGCCAGTAGTATGGGGTACGCGAACACTGAAGCTTTCTTT. Translation gives CASSMGYANTEAFF. Together with reference TRBV19 and TRBJ1-1, the CDR3 gives the full variable domain: DGGITQSPKYLFRKEGQNVTLSCEQNLNHDAMYWYRQDPGQGLRLIYYSQIVNDFQKGDIAEGYSVSREKKESFPLTVTSAQKNPTAFYLCASSMGYANTEAFFGQGTRLTVV.

The chain has TRBV6-5 and TRBJ2-5, with D perhaps matching TRBD2 (5 bases). Germline V lookup: CDR1 MNHEY, CDR2 SVGAGI. This CDR3 is built from 16 residues. V was shortened by 4 bases and J by 4 bases, with 19 bases between the two germline ends. The CDR3 DNA follows: TGTGCCAGCAGTTTAAATATGGGTTCTGGAGGAGAGACCCAGTACTTC. Residues: CASSLNMGSGGETQYF.

The gene calls are TRBV4-1 and TRBJ2-2, with unresolved D. Trimming shortened V by 2 bases and J by 3 bases, and 4 bases separated the two germline ends. The germline gives CDR1 MGHRA, CDR2 YSYEKL. The CDR3 length is 13 residues. CDR3 amino acids: CASSQFDTGELFF. CDR3 coding DNA: TGCGCCAGCAGCCAATTCGACACCGGGGAGCTGTTTTTT.

The genes are TRBV29-1 and TRBJ2-3, with 11 bases identical to TRBD1. The CDR3 is made up of 14 amino acids. Germline V gene lookup returns CDR1 SQVTM and CDR2 ANQGSEA. V shed 6 bases and J 5 bases; nucleotides not matched to a gene: 7. Here the CDR3 DNA reads TGCAGCGTCTCGGACAGGGGGCCTGGAGATACGCAGTATTTT. The encoded protein is CSVSDRGPGDTQYF.

V usage is TRBV28 and J usage is TRBJ1-1, with unresolved D. V shed 3 bases and J shed 5 bases, with 10 bases lying between them. The CDR3 runs to 13 residues. Germline V gives CDR1 MDHEN, CDR2 SYDVKM. The CDR3 reads CASSFARRTEAFF. The DNA of the CDR3 is TGTGCCAGCAGTTTTGCGAGGAGAACTGAAGCTTTCTTT.

The chain links TRBV7-9 to TRBJ2-1; D is perhaps TRBD2 (5 bases). V shed 3 bases and J shed 3 bases, with 12 bases lying between them. CDR1 is SEHNR, CDR2 FQNEAQ, per germline (reference sequence). This CDR3 is built from 15 residues. CDR3 protein: CASSFGAAIYNEQFF. For the CDR3, the DNA is TGTGCCAGCAGCTTCGGAGCGGCTATCTACAATGAGCAGTTCTTC.

The chain recombines TRBV7-9 with TRBJ2-1; D is unclear. The CDR3 length is 14 residues. Trimming pared 2 bases from V and 4 bases from J, leaving 9 bases between. Germline CDR1 reads SEHNR; CDR2 reads FQNEAQ (reference sequence). CDR3 bases: TGTGCCAGCAGCTTAACCACGGCTTACAATGAGCAGTTCTTC. It yields the protein CASSLTTAYNEQFF.

The chain uses TRBV19 and TRBJ2-7, with 12 nucleotides matching TRBD2. The CDR3 consists of 16 residues. J lost 4 bases, V lost 6 bases, and 10 bases had no gene match. CDR1 and CDR2 from the germline V gene are LNHDA and SQIVND (reference sequence). DNA for the CDR3: TGTGCCAGTAGCCCTAGCGGGAGGGCCTTTCTATACGAGCAGTACTTC. Translating gives CASSPSGRAFLYEQYF.

The chain employs TRBV7-9 and TRBJ2-7, with D tentatively TRBD1 or TRBD2 (5 bases each). Trimming pared 5 bases from V and 3 bases from J, leaving 11 bases between. This CDR3 contains 13 residues. Per the germline V gene, CDR1 is SEHNR and CDR2 is FQNEAQ (reference sequence). CDR3 sequence (DNA): TGTGCCAGCAGCCCCGGGGACCGCTACGAGCAGTACTTC. Residues: CASSPGDRYEQYF.

The rearrangement links TRBV12-5 to TRBJ2-7; TRBD2 matches 12 bases. With 4 bases clipped from V and 3 bases from J, the junction kept 13 bases outside the gene matches. The CDR3 sequence is 18 residues long. Germline CDR1 and CDR2: LGHNT and FRNRAP. CDR3 coding DNA: TGTGCTAGTGGTTCTTCCCGACTAGCGGGAGAAGGAAGCTACGAGCAGTACTTC. Translation gives CASGSSRLAGEGSYEQYF.

The chain combines TRBV5-5 with TRBJ2-7; possible D gene TRBD2, 6 bases. The CDR3 contains 15 residues. Germline-derived CDR1 and CDR2 are SGHKS and YYEKEE (reference sequence). Trimming stripped 4 bases from V and 1 base from J, with 15 bases between. This chain's CDR3 is CASSPGGSGSYEQYF. The CDR3 bases are TGTGCCAGCAGCCCCGGGGGTAGCGGATCCTACGAGCAGTACTTC. Full variable domain (remainder filled in from reference TRBV5-5 and TRBJ2-7): DAGVTQSPTHLIKTRGQQVTLRCSPISGHKSVSWYQQVLGQGPQFIFQYYEKEERGRGNFPDRFSARQFPNYSSELNVNALLLGDSALYLCASSPGGSGSYEQYFGPGTRLTVT.

V usage is TRBV7-9 and J usage is TRBJ2-7; 10 bases are a match to TRBD2. J lost 2 bases, V lost 3 bases, and 4 bases had no gene match. The germline V gene encodes CDR1 SEHNR and CDR2 FQNEAQ (reference sequence). The CDR3 runs to 15 residues. The CDR3 DNA is TGTGCCAGCAGCTTGTGGCTAGCGGGAGCCTACGAGCAGTACTTC. Translating gives CASSLWLAGAYEQYF.

V gene TRBV7-8 combines with J gene TRBJ2-7, with 7 bases identical to TRBD2. The junction had 6 bases not matched to a gene; V was cut back by 5 bases and J by 2 bases. Germline V gene lookup returns CDR1 SGHVS and CDR2 FQNEAQ. The CDR3 runs to 14 residues. In DNA, the CDR3 is TGTGCCAGCAGCAGCCGGGACTATCCCTACGAGCAGTACTTC. Protein: CASSSRDYPYEQYF.

The gene calls are TRBV28 and TRBJ2-1, with unresolved D. Deletions cut 6 bases from V and 10 bases from J, with 13 bases between. This CDR3 comprises 12 residues. Germline CDR1 reads MDHEN; CDR2 reads SYDVKM. CDR3 nucleotide sequence: TGTGCCAGCAGCCCCGCGGTAAACGAGCAGTTCTTC. Encoded protein: CASSPAVNEQFF.

This clone was recorded once. The chain carries TRBV11-3 and TRBJ2-3; TRBD1 aligns across 7 bases. The CDR3 covers 14 residues. After removal of 5 bases from V and 4 bases from J, the junction contained 6 bases not matched to a gene. Germline V gene data show CDR1 as SGHNT and CDR2 as YENEEA. The CDR3 nucleotides are TGTGCCAGCAGCGGTTACCAGGGGGCAGATACGCAGTATTTT. Amino acid sequence: CASSGYQGADTQYF.

This rearrangement joins TRBV9 to TRBJ2-2; D uncertain. V dropped 1 base and J dropped 7 bases, with 5 bases sitting between them. Germline V gives CDR1 SGDLS, CDR2 YYNGEE. The length of the CDR3 is 12 residues. The CDR3 sequence: CASSVFSGELFF. The CDR3 DNA reads as TGTGCCAGCAGCGTATTTAGCGGGGAGCTGTTTTTT.

This sequence joins TRBV5-1 and TRBJ2-5; a possible D gene is TRBD2 (5 bases). The CDR3 spans 14 residues. Trimming took off 0 bases at V and 10 bases at J, with 16 bases between the two ends. The germline gives CDR1 SGHRS, CDR2 YFSETQ. Written as DNA, the CDR3 is TGCGCCAGCAGCTTGGATGGTCGAGGTGAGGGCCAGTACTTC. Translating it yields CASSLDGRGEGQYF.

This chain connects TRBV4-2 to TRBJ1-2, with 11 bases that match TRBD1. V trimming: 3 bases; J trimming: 1 base; junction bases outside the gene matches: 10. CDR1 and CDR2 (germline): LGHNA, YNFKEQ. CDR3 length: 18 residues. CDR3 region: CASSHSSGQGVGNYGYTF. CDR3 sequence (DNA): TGTGCCAGCAGCCACTCCTCGGGACAGGGGGTGGGTAACTATGGCTACACCTTC.